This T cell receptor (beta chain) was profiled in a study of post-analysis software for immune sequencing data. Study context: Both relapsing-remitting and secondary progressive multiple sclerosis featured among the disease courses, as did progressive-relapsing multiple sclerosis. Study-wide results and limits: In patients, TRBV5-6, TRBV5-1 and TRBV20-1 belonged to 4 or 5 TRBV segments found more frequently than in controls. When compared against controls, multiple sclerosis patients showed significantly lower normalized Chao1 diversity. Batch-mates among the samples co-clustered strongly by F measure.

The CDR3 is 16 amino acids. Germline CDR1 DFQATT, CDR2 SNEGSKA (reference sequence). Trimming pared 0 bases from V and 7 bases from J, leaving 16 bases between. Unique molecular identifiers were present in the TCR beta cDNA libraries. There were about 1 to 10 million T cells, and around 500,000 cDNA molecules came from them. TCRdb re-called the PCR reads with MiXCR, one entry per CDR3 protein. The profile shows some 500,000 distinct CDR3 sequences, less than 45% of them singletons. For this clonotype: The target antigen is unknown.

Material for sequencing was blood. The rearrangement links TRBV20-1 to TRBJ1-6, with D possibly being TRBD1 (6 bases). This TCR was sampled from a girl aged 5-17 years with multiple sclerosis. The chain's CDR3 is CSARDQGPGANSPLHF. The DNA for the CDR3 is TGCAGTGCTAGAGATCAGGGGCCAGGGGCAAATTCACCCCTCCACTTT.